Shown below are 31 T cell receptor beta chains from a single sample sequenced in a study of OX40 agonist ivuxolimab in advanced cancers. Measured with immunoSEQ multiplex PCR; TCRdb has only the in-frame clones, and not every one. This table has about 73,000 clones, about 90% appearing once. The sample in question was CD4+ or CD8+ T cells sorted from blood, obtained in a trial of the OX40 agonist ivuxolimab. These receptors came from an adult with an advanced solid tumor such as melanoma, head and neck, liver or kidney cancer.

This chain joins TRBV11-2 and TRBJ2-7; tentative D call: TRBD1 (6 bases). The germline V gene encodes CDR1 SGHAT and CDR2 FQNNGV. The CDR3 spans 14 residues. Trimming cost V 4 bases and J 1 base, with 11 bases left between them. This chain's CDR3 is CASSSVDRSYEQYF. In DNA, the CDR3 is TGTGCCAGCAGCTCGGTGGACAGATCCTACGAGCAGTACTTC.

The CDR3 region has the DNA TGTGCCTGGGACCAAGAGACGGACACCATATATTTT. It yields the protein CAWDQETDTIYF. This rearrangement joins TRBV30 to TRBJ1-3; D gene unclear. Trimming stripped 5 bases from V and 8 bases from J, with 13 bases between. Germline assignment: CDR1 GTSNPN and CDR2 SVGIG (reference sequence). There are 12 residues in the CDR3. The variable domain in full, with the rest retrieved from reference TRBV30 and TRBJ1-3, is SQTIHQWPATLVQPVGSPLSLECTVEGTSNPNLYWYRQAAGRGLQLLFYSVGIGQISSEVPQNLSASRPQDRQFILSSKKLLLSDSGFYLCAWDQETDTIYFGEGSWLTVV.

The chain carries TRBV30 and TRBJ2-3; the D gene is possibly TRBD2 (5 bases). The CDR3 loop spans 15 amino acids. Trimming removed 4 bases at V and 4 bases at J, with 18 bases between. CDR1 is GTSNPN, CDR2 SVGIG, per germline (reference sequence). CDR3 DNA sequence: TGTGCCTGGAATAAGATGGACTTATCGCCAGATACGCAGTATTTT. Translated, it gives CAWNKMDLSPDTQYF.

This rearrangement joins TRBV10-3 to TRBJ2-7; D call uncertain. V lost 6 bases, J lost 0 bases, and 9 bases lay in between. CDR1 is ENHRY and CDR2 is SYGVKD in the germline V gene. CDR3 length: 13 residues. The chain's CDR3 is CAIRETSSYEQYF. The CDR3 nucleotides are TGTGCCATCAGGGAGACAAGCTCCTACGAGCAGTACTTC.

The chain couples TRBV7-3 to TRBJ1-2, with 10 bases aligning to TRBD1. The germline gives CDR1 SGHTA, CDR2 FQGTGA. V shed 2 bases and J 7 bases; nucleotides not matched to a gene: 10. The CDR3 length is 16 residues. The CDR3 nucleotides are TGTGCCAGCAGCTTACTCCCCGGGACAGGGGAAGGTGGCTACACCTTC. Protein: CASSLLPGTGEGGYTF.

The rearrangement links TRBV5-4 to TRBJ2-7; perhaps TRBD2 as D (6 bases). There are 13 residues in the CDR3. From germline, CDR1 is SGHNT and CDR2 YYREEE (reference sequence). Trimming removed 3 bases from V and 2 bases from J, with 9 bases in between. In DNA form, the CDR3 reads TGTGCCAGCAGCTCGCGGGACCCCTACGAGCAGTACTTC. The encoded protein is CASSSRDPYEQYF.

The chain joins TRBV6-1 to TRBJ1-5, with TRBD1 as a possible D gene (6 bases). Germline V gene data show CDR1 as MNHNS and CDR2 as SASEGT. The CDR3 is 14 residues long. V shed 3 bases and J shed 7 bases, with 13 bases lying between them. The chain's CDR3 is CASSDLGAFQPQHF. In DNA, the CDR3 is TGTGCCAGCAGTGATCTGGGGGCATTCCAGCCCCAGCATTTT.

The chain joins TRBV6-5 to TRBJ2-7, with TRBD1 matching 8 bases. Germline CDR1 is MNHEY and CDR2 is SVGAGI. This CDR3 has 14 amino acids. V gave up 6 bases and J gave up 4 bases; unmatched junction bases: 8. The CDR3 DNA is TGTGCCAGCAGCTTGGGACAGGTTAGTTACGAGCAGTACTTC. It encodes CASSLGQVSYEQYF.

The J gene is TRBJ2-3, the V gene TRBV7-9; 16 nucleotides align to TRBD2. Per germline, CDR1 SEHNR and CDR2 FQNEAQ (reference sequence). Trimming cost V 4 bases and J 5 bases; bases outside gene matches: 12. This CDR3 comprises 19 residues. This chain's CDR3 is CASSSTPGLAGGRRDTQYF. DNA for the CDR3: TGTGCCAGCAGCTCCACACCGGGACTAGCGGGGGGGCGTAGAGATACGCAGTATTTT. Based on the CDR3 plus reference TRBV7-9 and TRBJ2-3, the full variable domain is DTGVSQNPRHKITKRGQNVTFRCDPISEHNRLYWYRQTLGQGPEFLTYFQNEAQLEKSRLLSDRFSAERPKGSFSTLEIQRTEQGDSAMYLCASSSTPGLAGGRRDTQYFGPGTRLTVL.

The chain is built from TRBV11-3 and TRBJ2-1; TRBD1 matches at 8 bases. The V gene end was trimmed by 3 bases and the J gene end by 5 bases; junction bases not matched to a gene: 6. CDR3 length equals 15 residues. Germline assignment: CDR1 SGHNT and CDR2 YENEEA. The CDR3 region is CASSFVGTGNNEQFF. As DNA, the CDR3 is TGTGCCAGCAGCTTTGTCGGGACAGGTAACAATGAGCAGTTCTTC. Using reference TRBV11-3 and TRBJ2-1 for the parts outside the CDR3, the full variable domain is EAGVVQSPRYKIIEKKQPVAFWCNPISGHNTLYWYLQNLGQGPELLIRYENEEAVDDSQLPKDRFSAERLKGVDSTLKIQPAELGDSAVYLCASSFVGTGNNEQFFGPGTRLTVL.

Concerning this clone itself: Germline and junction disagree at one end, which may indicate a read error. This rearrangement joins TRBV29-1 to TRBJ2-1; a weak D match, TRBD1 (5 bases). The CDR3 runs to 11 residues. Germline values: CDR1 SQVTM, CDR2 ANQGSEA. The CDR3 nucleotides are TGCAGCGTCCCGGTCCTGGCAGGGCGAATCTTC. Its translation: CSVPVLAGRIF.

The chain carries TRBV15 and TRBJ2-2, with 8 nucleotides matching TRBD2. Looked up from germline, CDR1 is LNHNV and CDR2 is YYDKDF (reference sequence). V was pared by 0 bases and J by 7 bases, with 13 bases of the junction left unmatched. The CDR3 totals 18 residues. CDR3: CATSRDPAGAGAGGELFF. CDR3 nucleotides: TGTGCCACCAGCAGAGATCCAGCGGGAGCGGGAGCTGGCGGGGAGCTGTTTTTT.

The chain uses TRBV28 and TRBJ2-2; tentatively, D is TRBD1 or TRBD2 (6 bases each). V was trimmed by 4 bases and J by 4 bases, leaving 16 bases between them. There are 16 residues in the CDR3. The germline V gene has CDR1 MDHEN and CDR2 SYDVKM. The CDR3 DNA sequence: TGTGCCAGCAGTTCGTTAGGGGGGATGATCACCGGGGAGCTGTTTTTT. It yields the protein CASSSLGGMITGELFF.

This clone was recorded only once. The V call is TRBV29-1, the J call TRBJ2-1; TRBD2 matches 9 bases. V lost 2 bases to trimming and J lost 3 bases; unmatched junction nucleotides: 8. CDR3 length equals 16 residues. Germline assignment: CDR1 SQVTM and CDR2 ANQGSEA. The CDR3 DNA follows: TGCAGCGTTGAAACGTGGGCTAGCGGGGACTACAATGAGCAGTTCTTC. As protein: CSVETWASGDYNEQFF.

This sequence joins TRBV28 and TRBJ2-2, with D tentatively TRBD1 (6 bases). This CDR3 has 17 amino acids. The V and J ends lost 7 bases and 5 bases respectively, with 23 bases between them. The V gene's germline CDR1 is MDHEN and CDR2 SYDVKM. The CDR3 here is CASTFMQSKGGTGELFF. The CDR3, as DNA: TGTGCCAGCACTTTTATGCAAAGTAAAGGGGGTACCGGGGAGCTGTTTTTT.

The chain couples TRBV7-3 to TRBJ2-3, with 9 positions matching TRBD2. Looked up from germline, CDR1 is SGHTA and CDR2 is FQGTGA. Losses at the gene ends were 4 bases for V and 3 bases for J; bases not matched to a gene: 5. The CDR3 runs to 15 residues. The CDR3 spells CASSSSGIVTDTQYF. CDR3 DNA: TGTGCCAGCAGCTCTAGCGGGATTGTAACAGATACGCAGTATTTT.

The chain is built from TRBV7-9 and TRBJ2-2; D gene ambiguous. This CDR3 is 14 amino acids long. Germline V gene lookup returns CDR1 SEHNR and CDR2 FQNEAQ (reference sequence). Trimming took off 1 base at V and 2 bases at J, with 5 bases between the two ends. CDR3 amino acids: CASSLVINTGELFF. DNA for the CDR3: TGTGCCAGCAGCTTAGTTATCAACACCGGGGAGCTGTTTTTT.

The rearrangement uses TRBV7-8 and TRBJ2-7; D unresolved. The CDR3 sequence is 13 residues long. CDR1 and CDR2 (germline): SGHVS, FQNEAQ. Trimming left V 2 bases short and J 5 bases short, with 10 bases between. The CDR3 protein is CASSLIRAHEQYF. CDR3 in DNA: TGTGCCAGCAGCTTAATTAGGGCCCACGAGCAGTACTTC.

V is TRBV10-1 and J is TRBJ1-2; D possibly corresponds to TRBD1 (6 bases). CDR1 is WNHNN and CDR2 is SYGVQD in the germline V gene (reference sequence). The CDR3 extends over 17 amino acids. Trimming took 4 bases from V and 4 from J, leaving 22 bases between them. CDR3 amino acids: CASSANRDTGGFYGYTF. For the CDR3, the DNA is TGCGCCAGCAGTGCAAACCGGGACACCGGGGGGTTCTATGGCTACACCTTC.

The chain employs TRBV10-3 and TRBJ2-7, with D perhaps matching TRBD1 or TRBD2 (5 bases each). The CDR3 spans 14 residues. Deletions cut 7 bases from V and 2 bases from J, with 15 bases between. Per germline, CDR1 ENHRY and CDR2 SYGVKD. CDR3 region: CAITPRDRPYEQYF. The CDR3 coding sequence is TGTGCCATCACCCCCCGGGACCGCCCCTACGAGCAGTACTTC.

The chain links TRBV2 to TRBJ2-2; 7 nucleotides align to TRBD1. Germline V gene lookup returns CDR1 SNHLY and CDR2 FYNNEI. The CDR3 is 18 residues long. With V trimmed by 0 bases and J by 4 bases, 11 bases remained unmatched. This CDR3 reads CASSEAPPGQWGTGELFF. The DNA of the CDR3 is TGTGCCAGCAGTGAAGCGCCACCGGGACAGTGGGGCACCGGGGAGCTGTTTTTT.

CDR3 nucleotide sequence: TGTGCCAGCGGCGACTCACCGCAACGCAATGAGCAGTTCTTC. Protein: CASGDSPQRNEQFF. The chain carries TRBV7-8 and TRBJ2-1; D is ambiguous. Germline CDR1 reads SGHVS; CDR2 reads FQNEAQ. The V and J ends lost 8 bases and 6 bases respectively, with 17 bases between them. The CDR3 has 14 residues. The whole variable domain, filled in from reference TRBV7-8 and TRBJ2-1, reads GAGVSQSPRYKVAKRGQDVALRCDPISGHVSLFWYQQALGQGPEFLTYFQNEAQLDKSGLPSDRFFAERPEGSVSTLKIQRTQQEDSAVYLCASGDSPQRNEQFFGPGTRLTVL.

The genes are TRBV5-1 and TRBJ2-3; a possible D gene is TRBD2 (5 bases). The CDR3 contains 14 residues. CDR1 is SGHRS, CDR2 YFSETQ, per germline. V shed 4 bases and J shed 4 bases, with 13 bases lying between them. CDR3 sequence reads: CASSPEMGADTQYF. CDR3 in DNA: TGCGCCAGCAGCCCGGAGATGGGAGCAGATACGCAGTATTTT. Full variable domain (missing parts from reference TRBV5-1 and TRBJ2-3): KAGVTQTPRYLIKTRGQQVTLSCSPISGHRSVSWYQQTPGQGLQFLFEYFSETQRNKGNFPGRFSGRQFSNSRSEMNVSTLELGDSALYLCASSPEMGADTQYFGPGTRLTVL.

The genes are TRBV28 and TRBJ1-5; D is uncertain. CDR3 length: 13 residues. The germline gives CDR1 MDHEN, CDR2 SYDVKM. V lost 5 bases, J lost 3 bases, and 8 bases lay in between. For the CDR3, the DNA is TGTGCCAGCAGTGGAATGGTCAATCAGCCCCAGCATTTT. As protein: CASSGMVNQPQHF. Based on the CDR3 plus reference TRBV28 and TRBJ1-5, the full variable domain is DVKVTQSSRYLVKRTGEKVFLECVQDMDHENMFWYRQDPGLGLRLIYFSYDVKMKEKGDIPEGYSVSREKKERFSLILESASTNQTSMYLCASSGMVNQPQHFGDGTRLSIL.

The genes are TRBV29-1 and TRBJ1-2; 9 bases align to TRBD1. J was trimmed by 4 bases and V by 3 bases; bases with no gene match: 15. Germline V CDR1 and CDR2: SQVTM, ANQGSEA. This CDR3 region has 17 residues. CDR3 sequence reads: CSVDKPLVGQGTYGYTF. Here the CDR3 DNA reads TGCAGCGTTGATAAACCCCTGGTCGGACAGGGGACCTATGGCTACACCTTC.

A word on this clone: This sample also contains other DNA sequences that code for the same CDR3. The chain employs TRBV30 and TRBJ1-2; no definite D call. This CDR3 contains 12 residues. Germline-derived CDR1 and CDR2 are GTSNPN and SVGIG (reference sequence). The V and J ends lost 1 base and 1 base respectively, with 4 bases between them. CDR3 sequence (DNA): TGTGCCTGGAGTGGTGATAACTATGGCTACACCTTC. It codes for CAWSGDNYGYTF.

Relative to its sample, this clone is medium-sized. J is TRBJ2-7 and V is TRBV6-1; D gene unclear. The CDR3 spans 13 residues. Trimming pared 2 bases from V and 3 bases from J, leaving 8 bases between. Germline V gives CDR1 MNHNS, CDR2 SASEGT. CDR3 DNA: TGTGCCAGCAGTGAACTGGGGATCTACGAGCAGTACTTC. Amino acids: CASSELGIYEQYF.

The chain carries TRBV13 and TRBJ2-3, with 14 positions matching TRBD2. Germline loops: CDR1 PRHDT, CDR2 FYEKMQ (reference sequence). This CDR3 is built from 20 residues. The trim removed 5 bases at V and 5 bases at J, leaving 18 bases unmatched. In DNA, the CDR3 is TGTGCCAGCAGCAAGACCGAAGCCGGGACTAGCGGGAGAGATGAAGATACGCAGTATTTT. Translation gives CASSKTEAGTSGRDEDTQYF.

The V and J genes are TRBV5-1 and TRBJ2-5; no clear D. The CDR3 is 13 residues long. The germline V and J ends were trimmed by 4 bases and 0 bases, with 7 bases remaining between them. From germline, CDR1 is SGHRS and CDR2 YFSETQ. The CDR3 nucleotides are TGCGCCAGCAGCCTGGCGTACCAAGAGACCCAGTACTTC. Encoded protein: CASSLAYQETQYF.

This chain connects TRBV5-6 to TRBJ2-3; no firm D call. CDR1 is SGHDT, CDR2 YYEEEE, per germline. The V gene lost 0 bases and the J gene lost 4 bases, with 3 bases spanning the gap. CDR3 length: 12 amino acids. The CDR3 here is CASSLGSDTQYF. As DNA, the CDR3 is TGTGCCAGCAGCTTGGGGTCAGATACGCAGTATTTT.

V usage is TRBV19 and J usage is TRBJ1-5, with a possible D match to TRBD1 (6 bases). The CDR3 runs to 14 residues. V shed 3 bases and J shed 5 bases, with 11 bases lying between them. Germline V lookup: CDR1 LNHDA, CDR2 SQIVND (reference sequence). CDR3 region: CASSMSGDYQPQHF. In DNA form, the CDR3 reads TGTGCCAGTAGTATGTCAGGGGACTATCAGCCCCAGCATTTT.